These 32 T cell receptor beta chains were all obtained from the same sample, sequenced in a study of T cells in Graves' hyperthyroidism and ophthalmopathy (dated 2019 in TCRdb). Receptor libraries were prepared by multiplex PCR. The sequencer listed for this sample is Illumina HiSeq 2000. The TCR beta CDR3 regions were amplified from the RNA transcripts. The first round of RT-PCR for the TCR CDR3 was performed with the HTBI primer set and the Qiagen OneStep RT-PCR kit. The public reads were run again by TCRdb, first through fastp at Q25 and then through MiXCR, and only productive beta chains were kept. Rows matching on CDR3 protein sequence are summarized as one entry with the most common DNA and genes. This sample comprises about 260,000 distinct CDR3 sequences, around 15% of them detected only once. 25% to 30% of the sample rests with the top ten. The sequencing input was blood. Receptor source: a woman aged 18-29 years with Graves' ophthalmopathy.

A few counts support this clonotype. The J gene is TRBJ1-3, the V gene TRBV14; 8 bases agree with TRBD1. The germline gives CDR1 SGHDN, CDR2 FVKESK. This CDR3 spans 17 amino acids. Losses at the gene ends were 4 bases for V and 1 base for J; bases not matched to a gene: 9. The CDR3 region is CASSPMDRAVSGNTIYF. As DNA, the CDR3 is TGTGCCAGCAGCCCAATGGACAGGGCCGTTTCTGGAAACACCATATATTTT.

This rearrangement joins TRBV30 to TRBJ2-7; no firm D call. Trimming shortened V by 4 bases and J by 4 bases, and 8 bases separated the two germline ends. CDR3 size: 11 residues. The V gene's germline CDR1 is GTSNPN and CDR2 SVGIG (reference sequence). Here the CDR3 reads CAWKAEYEQYF. For the CDR3, the DNA is TGTGCCTGGAAAGCAGAGTACGAGCAGTACTTC.

This chain links TRBV20-1 with TRBJ1-2; 11 bases agree with TRBD1. Trimming at V came to 6 bases and at J to 7 bases, leaving 7 bases not matched to a gene. The CDR3 sequence is 13 residues long. CDR1 is DFQATT and CDR2 is SNEGSKA in the germline V gene (reference sequence). CDR3 in DNA: TGCAGTGCCGCGGGACAGGGGGATTGTGGCTACACCTTC. This encodes CSAAGQGDCGYTF.

This clonotype was recorded many times. The V gene is TRBV4-1, the J gene TRBJ2-7; 7 nucleotides align to TRBD1. The ends lost 3 bases at V and 0 bases at J; junction bases unmatched: 5. Per the germline V gene, CDR1 is MGHRA and CDR2 is YSYEKL. The CDR3 runs 15 residues. The DNA for the CDR3 is TGCGCCAGCAGCCACTCGGGACAGCCCTCCTACGAGCAGTACTTC. Translated, it gives CASSHSGQPSYEQYF.

This clonotype was found a few times. This chain connects TRBV6-4 to TRBJ1-6; 7 nucleotides match TRBD1. Trimming took 0 bases from V and 8 from J; bases not matched to a gene: 1. The CDR3 spans 14 residues. From germline, CDR1 is MRHNA and CDR2 SNTAGT. In DNA form, the CDR3 reads TGTGCCAGCAGTGACTCAGGGGGCGATTCACCCCTCCACTTT. This codes for CASSDSGGDSPLHF.

This clonotype was recorded at least ten times. This chain joins TRBV10-3 and TRBJ2-6; 10 bases line up with TRBD1. This CDR3 comprises 18 residues. V was clipped by 6 bases and J by 1 base; unmatched bases: 9. From germline, CDR1 is ENHRY and CDR2 SYGVKD. CDR3 sequence (DNA): TGTGCCATCAGCGTCAGACAGGGGGCAGTATCTGGGGCCAACGTCCTGACTTTC. It is translated as CAISVRQGAVSGANVLTF.

The rearrangement uses TRBV7-3 and TRBJ2-7, with 10 bases identical to TRBD1. The CDR3 covers 15 residues. Per the germline V gene, CDR1 is SGHTA and CDR2 is FQGTGA. J lost 4 bases, V lost 3 bases, and 6 bases had no gene match. CDR3 DNA: TGTGCCAGCAGCTTTTTCGGGACAGGGGAGTACGAGCAGTACTTC. This codes for CASSFFGTGEYEQYF.

This chain uses TRBV30 with TRBJ2-3, with TRBD2 identical over 12 bases. J gave up 4 bases and V 2 bases, and 10 bases lay outside the gene matches. The CDR3 has 17 residues. The germline V gene has CDR1 GTSNPN and CDR2 SVGIG (reference sequence). The CDR3 protein is CAWSFPPGLAGADTQYF. CDR3 bases: TGTGCCTGGAGTTTCCCTCCGGGACTAGCGGGCGCAGATACGCAGTATTTT.

This clonotype was counted ten times or more. The chain uses TRBV18 and TRBJ2-7; the D call may be TRBD1 or TRBD2 (6 bases each). Germline assignment: CDR1 KGHSH and CDR2 LQKENI. The CDR3 spans 17 residues. V dropped 0 bases and J dropped 4 bases, with 19 bases sitting between them. The CDR3: CASSPPVGGRQFYEQYF. CDR3 DNA: TGTGCCAGCTCACCACCTGTAGGGGGGCGCCAATTTTACGAGCAGTACTTC.

This clonotype has just one count. The gene calls are TRBV7-9 and TRBJ1-5; a possible D gene is TRBD1 (5 bases). V lost 2 bases, J lost 9 bases, and 20 bases lay in between. This CDR3 region has 16 residues. The germline CDR1 and CDR2 sequences are SEHNR and FQNEAQ (reference sequence). The CDR3 protein is CASSLRPPGLLVPQHF. The DNA for the CDR3 is TGTGCCAGCAGCTTAAGGCCACCGGGACTTTTGGTGCCCCAGCATTTT.

This clonotype was picked up many times. The V and J genes are TRBV12-3 or TRBV12-4 and TRBJ1-1; no firm D call. The CDR3 has 12 amino acids. V was shortened by 6 bases and J by 10 bases, with 15 bases between the two germline ends. This chain's CDR3 is CASSRMWDGAFF. In DNA, the CDR3 is TGTGCCAGCAGCCGAATGTGGGATGGAGCTTTCTTT.

With regard to this clonotype: Possible read error: a much larger clone is one base away. The rearrangement uses TRBV18 and TRBJ1-4, with 8 bases matching TRBD1. J was trimmed by 5 bases and V by 4 bases; bases with no gene match: 0. The CDR3 is 13 amino acids. CDR1 KGHSH and CDR2 LQKENI come from the germline V gene. As DNA, the CDR3 is TGTGCCAGCTCACGGGACAGGAATGAAAAACTGTTTTTT. Protein: CASSRDRNEKLFF.

This clonotype was recorded at least ten times. This chain uses TRBV28 with TRBJ2-1; weak D call: TRBD2 (6 bases). With 2 bases removed from V and 4 bases from J, the gap between germline ends came to 21 bases. CDR1 and CDR2 from the germline V gene are MDHEN and SYDVKM. This CDR3 is built from 18 residues. In nucleotides, the CDR3 is TGTGCCAGCAGTTTAAGGGTGGACGGCGGGGACTTTTACAATGAGCAGTTCTTC. This sequence encodes CASSLRVDGGDFYNEQFF.

This clonotype showed up many times. This rearrangement joins TRBV20-1 to TRBJ2-7; the match to TRBD2 covers 7 bases. V was clipped by 1 base and J by 3 bases; unmatched bases: 9. Germline lookup yields CDR1 DFQATT and CDR2 SNEGSKA (reference sequence). The CDR3 runs 15 residues. Written as DNA, the CDR3 is TGCAGTGCTAGAGTCTTGGGGGAGGGGAACTACGAGCAGTACTTC. Translation: CSARVLGEGNYEQYF.

Many counts were recorded for this clonotype. V and J are TRBV2 and TRBJ1-1; D uncertain. Germline CDR1 SNHLY, CDR2 FYNNEI. This CDR3 has 14 amino acids. V lost 3 bases to trimming and J lost 0 bases, with 8 bases between them. The CDR3 nucleotides read TGTGCCAGCAGTGATGAGGGCCTGAACACTGAAGCTTTCTTT. Translation: CASSDEGLNTEAFF.

V is TRBV5-1 and J is TRBJ2-2; 14 bases align to TRBD2. There are 17 residues in the CDR3. J was trimmed by 4 bases and V by 7 bases; bases with no gene match: 9. CDR1 and CDR2 (germline): SGHRS, YFSETQ. CDR3 nucleotide sequence: TGCGCCAGCGGGAGACTAGCGGGGGGGCCAAGCACCGGGGAGCTGTTTTTT. Amino acids: CASGRLAGGPSTGELFF.

This clonotype was counted a few times. The chain combines TRBV4-1 with TRBJ1-5; no clear D. CDR3 size: 13 residues. CDR1 and CDR2 (germline): MGHRA, YSYEKL. V lost 0 bases to trimming and J lost 7 bases, with 7 bases between them. CDR3 in DNA: TGCGCCAGCAGCCAAGATGGGTACCAGCCCCAGCATTTT. Translated, it gives CASSQDGYQPQHF.

The rearrangement joins TRBV29-1 to TRBJ2-7; a weak D match, TRBD1 (6 bases). V lost 7 bases, J lost 2 bases, and 15 bases lay in between. The CDR3 is made up of 13 amino acids. Germline CDR1 and CDR2: SQVTM and ANQGSEA. CDR3 loop: CSANTGTPYEQYF. CDR3 coding DNA: TGCAGCGCAAATACAGGGACCCCCTACGAGCAGTACTTC.

Only a few counts were recorded for this clonotype. This chain connects TRBV5-4 to TRBJ2-3; TRBD2 aligns across 13 bases. The CDR3 extends over 16 amino acids. Germline V gene lookup returns CDR1 SGHNT and CDR2 YYREEE (reference sequence). V lost 2 bases to trimming and J lost 1 base; unmatched junction nucleotides: 1. The CDR3 nucleotides read TGTGCCAGCAGCTTTACTAGCGGGGGGGGCACAGATACGCAGTATTTT. Its protein product is CASSFTSGGGTDTQYF.

This clonotype was counted ten times or more. The CDR3 reads CASSSNRGMQYF. The CDR3 bases are TGTGCCAGCAGTTCGAACCGGGGGATGCAGTACTTC. V and J are TRBV6-2 or TRBV6-3 and TRBJ2-7; weak D call: TRBD2 (6 bases). The CDR3 runs 12 residues. CDR1 MNHEY and CDR2 SVGEGT come from the germline V gene. Trimming removed 4 bases at V and 9 bases at J, with 13 bases between.

This clonotype was counted at least ten times. The genes are TRBV5-1 and TRBJ2-5; 8 nucleotides agree with TRBD1. Germline-derived CDR1 and CDR2 are SGHRS and YFSETQ. Trimming took 4 bases from V and 5 from J; bases not matched to a gene: 13. This CDR3 region has 16 residues. The DNA for the CDR3 is TGCGCCAGCAGCCAGAATTTGGCAGGGGGCGCCGAGACCCAGTACTTC. Translation: CASSQNLAGGAETQYF.

This clonotype was seen ten or more times. This rearrangement joins TRBV6-1 to TRBJ2-7, with 7 positions matching TRBD2. Losses at the gene ends were 0 bases for V and 5 bases for J; bases not matched to a gene: 13. There are 17 residues in the CDR3. The germline V gene has CDR1 MNHNS and CDR2 SASEGT. In DNA, the CDR3 is TGTGCCAGCAGTGAAGCGCTTCTGGGGGGAGGGAAGGACGAGCAGTACTTC. Protein: CASSEALLGGGKDEQYF.

This sequence joins TRBV9 and TRBJ1-2; D gene uncertain. Germline CDR1 and CDR2: SGDLS and YYNGEE. The CDR3 has 13 residues. The V end lost 4 bases, the J end lost 5 bases, and 12 bases lay between the germline ends. CDR3 DNA sequence: TGTGCCAGCAGCCGTAGAGGCGGATATGGCTACACCTTC. This gives the protein CASSRRGGYGYTF.

This clonotype has at least ten counts. The chain uses TRBV5-1 and TRBJ2-5; perhaps D is TRBD1 or TRBD2 (5 bases each). V was shortened by 4 bases and J by 7 bases, with 17 bases between the two germline ends. CDR1 and CDR2 (germline): SGHRS, YFSETQ. The CDR3 runs to 14 residues. CDR3 region: CASSGQGPRWTQYF. The DNA of the CDR3 is TGCGCCAGCAGCGGCCAGGGACCACGATGGACCCAGTACTTC.

This clonotype appeared many times. The rearrangement joins TRBV12-3 or TRBV12-4 to TRBJ2-1; D possibly matches TRBD1 or TRBD2 (5 bases each). V was cut by 7 bases and J by 1 base, with 14 bases left in between. There are 15 residues in the CDR3. The CDR3 reads CASTTPGGSYNEQFF. The CDR3 coding sequence is TGTGCCAGCACCACCCCTGGGGGTTCCTACAATGAGCAGTTCTTC.

This clonotype was picked up many times. V usage is TRBV19 and J usage is TRBJ1-1; 7 nucleotides align to TRBD1. V shed 1 base and J 5 bases; nucleotides not matched to a gene: 4. This CDR3 has 14 residues. CDR1 is LNHDA, CDR2 SQIVND, per germline (reference sequence). CDR3 nucleotide sequence: TGTGCCAGTAGTATAGGGACAGGAGTAACTGAAGCTTTCTTT. Its protein is CASSIGTGVTEAFF. The whole variable domain, filled in from reference TRBV19 and TRBJ1-1, reads DGGITQSPKYLFRKEGQNVTLSCEQNLNHDAMYWYRQDPGQGLRLIYYSQIVNDFQKGDIAEGYSVSREKKESFPLTVTSAQKNPTAFYLCASSIGTGVTEAFFGQGTRLTVV.

This clonotype has a count of ten or more. The rearrangement links TRBV7-9 to TRBJ2-5; possibly TRBD2 for D (6 bases). V lost 5 bases to trimming and J lost 14 bases, with 15 bases between them. The CDR3 is 11 residues long. Germline CDR1 reads SEHNR; CDR2 reads FQNEAQ (reference sequence). The CDR3 nucleotides are TGTGCCAGCAGCGAGGGAGGTCCTACATACTTC. It yields the protein CASSEGGPTYF.

This clonotype was observed many times. The genes are TRBV7-9 and TRBJ2-1, with D uncertain. Germline loops: CDR1 SEHNR, CDR2 FQNEAQ (reference sequence). The V end was cut by 5 bases, the J end by 4 bases, with 12 bases between. CDR3 length equals 14 residues. The CDR3 DNA reads TGTGCCAGCAGCCCCGTAGGTCGGTACAATGAGCAGTTCTTC. The encoded protein is CASSPVGRYNEQFF.

This clonotype has ten or more counts. The V gene is TRBV12-3 or TRBV12-4, the J gene TRBJ2-3; a possible D gene is TRBD2 (7 bases). The CDR3 totals 16 residues. Trimming took off 1 base at V and 6 bases at J, with 17 bases between the two ends. CDR3 loop: CASSLEGGGVTDTQYF. The CDR3 DNA sequence: TGTGCCAGCAGTTTAGAGGGGGGGGGGGTGACGGATACGCAGTATTTT.

This clonotype was picked up many times. CDR3 sequence (DNA): TGTGCCAGCAGTTATCCAGGGGGCAGTGGCTACACCTTC. Translated, it gives CASSYPGGSGYTF. The chain links TRBV28 to TRBJ1-2, with 8 nucleotides matching TRBD1. Trimming cost V 4 bases and J 7 bases; bases outside gene matches: 5. The CDR3 loop spans 13 amino acids. CDR1 MDHEN and CDR2 SYDVKM come from the germline V gene.

About this clonotype itself: It may be a read error: a sequence one base away is much more abundant. The chain has TRBV10-3 and TRBJ2-2, with 10 nucleotides matching TRBD2. The CDR3 covers 15 residues. From germline, CDR1 is ENHRY and CDR2 SYGVKD. The V and J ends lost 5 bases and 4 bases, in that order; junction bases with no gene match: 4. This CDR3 is CAISLAGVGTGELFF. The CDR3 DNA reads as TGTGCCATCAGTCTAGCGGGAGTGGGCACCGGGGAGCTGTTTTTT.

This clonotype came up many times. The chain is built from TRBV12-3 or TRBV12-4 and TRBJ2-2; no firm D call. The CDR3 loop spans 17 amino acids. V was shortened by 6 bases and J by 1 base, with 18 bases between the two germline ends. The CDR3 DNA is TGTGCCAGCAGAATGACTCTCCTTATGCAGAACACCGGGGAGCTGTTTTTT. It codes for CASRMTLLMQNTGELFF.